This T cell receptor beta chain was observed in a study of lymphopenia after photon versus proton radiotherapy. Whole-study results and caveats: Post-nadir diversity loss with photons came from oligoclonal expansion, particularly CD8+ Temra cells. Proton therapy kept repertoires fairly stable, unlike photons, which gained effector/memory cells. In patients who died, overall survival fell as post-nadir TCR diversity dropped more. Better survival with proton therapy was suggested as possible, not demonstrated.

The V end was cut by 1 base, the J end by 1 base, with 8 bases between. This CDR3 contains 16 residues. The germline CDR1 and CDR2 sequences are LGHNA and YSLEER. Sequencing used immunoSEQ multiplex PCR; TCRdb keeps in-frame clones, though not all of them. The table includes 150,000 to 200,000 clones, roughly nine tenths detected once. In regard to this clone: The antigen remains unidentified.

The receptor's source is a man aged 45 to 65 with gastric cancer. Here the sequenced sample was peripheral blood, taken from a patient treated with photon-based radiotherapy. The V call is TRBV4-3, the J call TRBJ2-6; possible D gene TRBD1, 6 bases. The CDR3 is CASSQGTASGANVLTF. The DNA for the CDR3 is TGCGCCAGCAGCCAAGGGACAGCGTCTGGGGCCAACGTCCTGACTTTC.